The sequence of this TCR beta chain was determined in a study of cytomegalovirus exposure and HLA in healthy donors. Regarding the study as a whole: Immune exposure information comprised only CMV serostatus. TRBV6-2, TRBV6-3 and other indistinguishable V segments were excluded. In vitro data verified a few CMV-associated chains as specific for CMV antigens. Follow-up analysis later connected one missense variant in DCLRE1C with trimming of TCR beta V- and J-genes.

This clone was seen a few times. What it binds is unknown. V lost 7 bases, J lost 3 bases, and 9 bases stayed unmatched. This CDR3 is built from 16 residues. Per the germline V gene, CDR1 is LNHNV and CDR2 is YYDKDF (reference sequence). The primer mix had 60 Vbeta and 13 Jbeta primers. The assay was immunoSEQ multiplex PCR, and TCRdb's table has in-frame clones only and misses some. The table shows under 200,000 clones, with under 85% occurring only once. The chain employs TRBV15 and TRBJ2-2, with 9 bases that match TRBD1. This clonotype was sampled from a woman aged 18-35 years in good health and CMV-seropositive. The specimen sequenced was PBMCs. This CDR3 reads CATKPTGQGDTGELFF. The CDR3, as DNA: TGTGCCACCAAGCCTACGGGACAGGGTGACACCGGGGAGCTGTTTTTT.